The 19 T cell receptor beta chains presented below share a single source sample, sequenced in a study of graft-versus-host responses after intestinal transplantation. Their antigens remain unidentified. Profiling relied on immunoSEQ multiplex PCR, and the TCRdb table lists in-frame clones only, not all of them. The sample yields around 110,000 clones, about 92% seen once. The material was unstimulated CD8+ T cells sorted from spleen or lymph node cells, obtained before transplant. The source is a human donor who was the organ donor for an intestinal transplant.

This chain links TRBV7-9 with TRBJ2-6, with 8 bases aligning to TRBD2. Per germline, CDR1 SEHNR and CDR2 FQNEAQ (reference sequence). CDR3 size: 15 residues. Trimming cost V 5 bases and J 4 bases; bases outside gene matches: 4. The CDR3 DNA is TGTGCCAGCAGCATCCGGGAGGGGGGGGCCAACGTCCTGACTTTC. This codes for CASSIREGGANVLTF.

V is TRBV19 and J is TRBJ2-5, with TRBD2 identical over 14 bases. CDR1 and CDR2 (germline): LNHDA, SQIVND (reference sequence). The CDR3 extends over 18 amino acids. V lost 6 bases, J lost 1 base, and 10 bases stayed unmatched. This chain's CDR3 is CASRGRGLAGDTQETQYF. Here the CDR3 DNA reads TGTGCCAGTAGGGGCCGGGGACTAGCGGGAGATACCCAAGAGACCCAGTACTTC.

The gene calls are TRBV11-2 and TRBJ2-1, with TRBD1 identical over 7 bases. This CDR3 has 14 residues. Germline V CDR1 and CDR2: SGHAT, FQNNGV. V lost 3 bases and J lost 8; bases outside the gene matches: 7. The chain's CDR3 is CASSLARGRDEQFF. In DNA, the CDR3 is TGTGCCAGCAGCTTGGCTAGGGGGCGGGATGAGCAGTTCTTC.

The CDR3 region has the DNA TGCGCCAGCAGTGACCCCCACTCCGGGACAGGGTCCTACGAGCAGTACTTC. This codes for CASSDPHSGTGSYEQYF. The V call is TRBV10-1, the J call TRBJ2-7; 9 bases line up with TRBD1. Germline CDR1 reads WNHNN; CDR2 reads SYGVQD (reference sequence). Trimming removed 3 bases from V and 1 base from J; junction bases left unmatched: 10. The CDR3 extends over 17 amino acids.

The chain has TRBV10-1 and TRBJ1-5; D unclear. Germline V gene lookup returns CDR1 WNHNN and CDR2 SYGVQD (reference sequence). The CDR3 has 15 amino acids. V lost 7 bases to trimming and J lost 3 bases, with 16 bases between them. The CDR3 region is CASIFGLLFNQPQHF. Written as DNA, the CDR3 is TGCGCCAGCATTTTCGGACTCCTCTTCAATCAGCCCCAGCATTTT.

This clone was detected only once. The V and J genes are TRBV4-1 and TRBJ2-3; the match to TRBD2 covers 10 bases. The CDR3 length is 16 residues. The germline V gene has CDR1 MGHRA and CDR2 YSYEKL. J was trimmed by 4 bases and V by 0 bases; bases with no gene match: 4. CDR3 region: CASSQDWLAGADTQYF. Written as DNA, the CDR3 is TGCGCCAGCAGCCAAGATTGGCTAGCGGGAGCAGATACGCAGTATTTT.

This CDR3 is CASSRGSYNEQFF. The DNA for the CDR3 is TGCGCCAGCAGCAGGGGGAGCTACAATGAGCAGTTCTTC. The chain has TRBV10-1 and TRBJ2-1; 7 nucleotides match TRBD1. Germline-derived CDR1 and CDR2 are WNHNN and SYGVQD (reference sequence). CDR3 length equals 13 residues. V shed 6 bases and J 3 bases; nucleotides not matched to a gene: 2.

The CDR3 nucleotides read TGTGCCAGCAAGAGCGGTGGCGGGAGCCTCTCCTACAATGAGCAGTTCTTC. Its translation is CASKSGGGSLSYNEQFF. The rearrangement uses TRBV7-9 and TRBJ2-1; 7 nucleotides line up with TRBD2. Trimming cost V 7 bases and J 0 bases; bases outside gene matches: 12. Germline CDR1 and CDR2: SEHNR and FQNEAQ (reference sequence). The CDR3 is 17 amino acids.

The chain is built from TRBV6-1 and TRBJ2-1, with D perhaps TRBD2 (5 bases). Germline CDR1 MNHNS, CDR2 SASEGT. Deletions cut 1 base from V and 2 bases from J, with 24 bases between. The CDR3 is made up of 20 amino acids. CDR3 sequence: CASSEGLGAALSRAYNEQFF. In DNA, the CDR3 is TGTGCCAGCAGTGAAGGTCTCGGAGCGGCTCTCAGTCGGGCCTACAATGAGCAGTTCTTC.

This clone was detected only a few times. The rearrangement links TRBV4-3 to TRBJ1-2; D is perhaps TRBD1 (5 bases). The CDR3 extends over 15 amino acids. Germline V lookup: CDR1 LGHNA, CDR2 YSLEER. V was clipped by 0 bases and J by 4 bases, with 12 bases between them. The CDR3 region is CASSQDEGTFYGYTF. CDR3 in DNA: TGCGCCAGCAGCCAAGATGAAGGGACTTTCTATGGCTACACCTTC.

The chain has TRBV5-1 and TRBJ2-5; D gene uncertain. V gave up 5 bases and J gave up 2 bases, with 10 bases separating them. Per germline, CDR1 SGHRS and CDR2 YFSETQ. There are 13 residues in the CDR3. CDR3 sequence (DNA): TGCGCCAGCAGGTGGGCGGAGCAAGAGACCCAGTACTTC. Translating gives CASRWAEQETQYF.

The CDR3 region has the DNA TGTGCCAGCAGGAACCCAGGGGTGCAAGAGACCCAGTACTTC. Translation gives CASRNPGVQETQYF. This rearrangement joins TRBV5-6 to TRBJ2-5; TRBD1 is a possible D gene (6 bases). Trimming took off 5 bases at V and 2 bases at J, with 13 bases between the two ends. Germline V gene sequence: CDR1 SGHDT, CDR2 YYEEEE. The CDR3 totals 14 residues.

CDR3 in DNA: TGTGCCAGCAGTTCTAGGGGACTAGCGGGAGTTACGAAGACCCAGTACTTC. Protein: CASSSRGLAGVTKTQYF. The V gene is TRBV27, the J gene TRBJ2-5; 14 bases are a match to TRBD2. CDR3 length: 17 amino acids. Germline values: CDR1 MNHEY, CDR2 SMNVEV (reference sequence). J gave up 6 bases and V 4 bases, and 10 bases lay outside the gene matches.

The chain links TRBV7-9 to TRBJ1-2; no reliable D call. CDR3 length: 16 residues. Trimming left V 0 bases short and J 0 bases short, with 11 bases between. Germline V gives CDR1 SEHNR, CDR2 FQNEAQ (reference sequence). The CDR3, as DNA: TGTGCCAGCAGCTTAGCCCCCGAGTGGGCTAACTATGGCTACACCTTC. It codes for CASSLAPEWANYGYTF. Filled out from reference TRBV7-9 and TRBJ1-2, the complete variable domain reads DTGVSQNPRHKITKRGQNVTFRCDPISEHNRLYWYRQTLGQGPEFLTYFQNEAQLEKSRLLSDRFSAERPKGSFSTLEIQRTEQGDSAMYLCASSLAPEWANYGYTFGSGTRLTVV.

This rearrangement joins TRBV4-2 to TRBJ2-7, with 9 bases lining up with TRBD2. The V segment lost 1 base and the J segment 2 bases; nucleotides outside the gene matches: 3. The CDR3 consists of 15 residues. Germline-derived CDR1 and CDR2 are LGHNA and YNFKEQ. The CDR3 reads CASSQVSGGTYEQYF. CDR3 in DNA: TGTGCCAGCAGCCAAGTGAGCGGGGGGACCTACGAGCAGTACTTC.

The V gene is TRBV7-9, the J gene TRBJ2-3; D is possibly TRBD2 (5 bases). Trimming shortened V by 5 bases and J by 2 bases, and 8 bases separated the two germline ends. Germline CDR1 reads SEHNR; CDR2 reads FQNEAQ (reference sequence). There are 13 residues in the CDR3. CDR3 sequence: CASSPDYTDTQYF. The CDR3 nucleotides are TGTGCCAGCAGCCCCGACTACACAGATACGCAGTATTTT.

V is TRBV27 and J is TRBJ1-1, with 11 bases aligning to TRBD1. After removal of 4 bases from V and 3 bases from J, the junction contained 1 base not matched to a gene. The germline CDR1 and CDR2 sequences are MNHEY and SMNVEV (reference sequence). The CDR3 has 14 amino acids. DNA for the CDR3: TGTGCCAGCAGTTCGGGACAGGGGGACACTGAAGCTTTCTTT. Encoded protein: CASSSGQGDTEAFF.

V is TRBV5-6 and J is TRBJ2-5; 11 nucleotides align to TRBD2. The CDR3 is made up of 15 amino acids. Trimming at V came to 5 bases and at J to 4 bases, leaving 7 bases not matched to a gene. Germline values: CDR1 SGHDT, CDR2 YYEEEE. In DNA, the CDR3 is TGTGCCAGCAGTCCGGGCACTAGCGGGAGAGAGACCCAGTACTTC. This translates into CASSPGTSGRETQYF.

The chain carries TRBV9 and TRBJ2-1; a possible D gene is TRBD2 (6 bases). This CDR3 has 16 residues. The V end lost 4 bases, the J end lost 8 bases, and 22 bases lay between the germline ends. Looked up from germline, CDR1 is SGDLS and CDR2 is YYNGEE. The CDR3 loop reads CASSLPRDGSRDEQFF. CDR3 coding DNA: TGTGCCAGCAGCCTCCCCCGGGACGGGAGCCGGGATGAGCAGTTCTTC. Filled out from reference TRBV9 and TRBJ2-1, the complete variable domain reads DSGVTQTPKHLITATGQRVTLRCSPRSGDLSVYWYQQSLDQGLQFLIQYYNGEERAKGNILERFSAQQFPDLHSELNLSSLELGDSALYFCASSLPRDGSRDEQFFGPGTRLTVL.